Listed below are T cell receptor beta chains from one sample, sequenced in a study of cytomegalovirus exposure and HLA in healthy donors. Data came from immunoSEQ multiplex PCR; TCRdb stores just in-frame clones and leaves some out. The repertoire consists of some 120,000 clones, with more than 65% occurring once and the leading ten covering 1.8%. Specimen: PBMCs. These receptors were collected from a man younger than 35 in good health and CMV-seronegative. Both conserved end residues are part of each CDR3. D genes are given only for firm matches. The size entry is marked missing in some rows and otherwise reads once, few, many or a size class.

.	.	TRBJ2-2	TRBV7-8	TGTGCCAGCAGCTTAGTTGCTGGACAGTTAAACACCGGGGAGCTGTTTTTT	CASSLVAGQLNTGELFF
.	.	TRBJ1-1	TRBV2	TGTGCCAGCAGTGAAGCGCTTAGATTTCCTATGAACACTGAAGCTTTCTTT	CASSEALRFPMNTEAFF
.	.	TRBJ2-7	TRBV7-8	TGTGCCAGCAGCTTAGAACAGGGAAAGCAGTACTTC	CASSLEQGKQYF
.	TRBD1	TRBJ1-6	TRBV6-1	TGTGCCAGCAGTGTACAGGGGAACACGGATTCACCCCTCCACTTT	CASSVQGNTDSPLHF
once	TRBD2	TRBJ2-3	TRBV6-5	TGTGCCAGCAGTTTGGGACTAGCGACAGATACGCAGTATTTT	CASSLGLATDTQYF
.	.	TRBJ2-7	TRBV4-3	TGCGCCAGCAGCCTTACAGGGCAGGGATCCTACGAGCAGTACTTC	CASSLTGQGSYEQYF
once	.	TRBJ1-5	TRBV15	TGTGCCACCAGCAGAGGAGGCAGGGCCGATCAGCCCCAGCATTTT	CATSRGGRADQPQHF
.	TRBD1	TRBJ2-7	TRBV5-1	TGCGCCAGCAGCCACGGACAGGGGAAGTCCTACGAGCAGTACTTC	CASSHGQGKSYEQYF
.	TRBD1	TRBJ2-7	TRBV5-4	TGTGCCAGCAGGGAAAGTCAGGGGGTTTCCTACGAGCAGTACTTC	CASRESQGVSYEQYF
once	.	TRBJ1-1	TRBV11-3	TGTGCCAGCAGCCCTCGCGGAGGAGGACCCACTGAAGCTTTCTTT	CASSPRGGGPTEAFF
.	TRBD1	TRBJ1-2	TRBV6-1	TGTGCCAGCAGTGCGGAAACAGGGGTGGGTGGCTACACCTTC	CASSAETGVGGYTF
.	TRBD2	TRBJ2-5	TRBV7-6	TGTGCCAGCAGCCCCGGACTAGCGGGGATAGAGACCCAGTACTTC	CASSPGLAGIETQYF
.	.	TRBJ2-6	TRBV6-5	TGTGCCACCAGACTCAGGCTTTCTAGGGCCAACGTCCTGACTTTC	CATRLRLSRANVLTF
.	.	TRBJ2-1	TRBV7-3	TGTGCCAGCAGCTTATCCTTGACAGGTGTCTACAATGAGCAGTTCTTC	CASSLSLTGVYNEQFF
few	.	TRBJ1-5	TRBV2	TGTGCCAGCAGTGGTAGGGGAGGTAATCAGCCCCAGCATTTT	CASSGRGGNQPQHF
.	.	TRBJ2-2	TRBV6-6	TGTGCCAGCAACCTAAACACCGGGGAGCTGTTTTTT	CASNLNTGELFF
.	.	TRBJ2-1	TRBV11-3	TGTGCCAGCAGCCAAGACAGGTCCCGGGACAATGAGCAGTTCTTC	CASSQDRSRDNEQFF
once	.	TRBJ2-5	TRBV7-2	TGTGCCAGCAGCTTTAAAGAGACCCAGTACTTC	CASSFKETQYF
.	.	TRBJ1-2	TRBV7-8	TGTGCCAGCAGCTCCCGGGTCGAAACTAACTATGGCTACACCTTC	CASSSRVETNYGYTF
.	TRBD1	TRBJ2-2	TRBV5-8	TGTGCCAGCAGCTTGGGGACAGGGGCCGGGGAGCTGTTTTTT	CASSLGTGAGELFF
.	.	TRBJ2-1	TRBV7-2	TGTGCCAGCAGCTTAGACAGGGGGGGTGAGCAGTTCTTC	CASSLDRGGEQFF
.	TRBD1	TRBJ2-5	TRBV7-2	TGTGCCAGCAGCCCGACAGGGAAGGTTGGAGAGACCCAGTACTTC	CASSPTGKVGETQYF
once	.	TRBJ2-5	TRBV4-1	TGCGCCAGCAGCCAAGGCCGAACGATGGGAGAGCAGTACTTC	CASSQGRTMGEQYF
.	TRBD2	TRBJ2-1	TRBV6-1	TGTGCCAGCAGTGAAAGGCGGGGGGGAAAAACCCATGAGCAGTTCTTC	CASSERRGGKTHEQFF
.	.	TRBJ2-1	TRBV29-1	TGCAGCGTTGAAGGGAGCCACTACAATGAGCAGTTCTTC	CSVEGSHYNEQFF
few	TRBD1	TRBJ2-7	TRBV5-6	TGTGCCAGCAGCCCTTATGGGGGGGGAAGCCGGGACAGGGGGGACGAGCAGTACTTC	CASSPYGGGSRDRGDEQYF
.	.	TRBJ1-1	TRBV19	TGTGCCAGTAGTATAGCCACTAACACTGAAGCTTTCTTT	CASSIATNTEAFF
.	TRBD1	TRBJ1-1	TRBV7-8	TGTGCCAGCAGCTTAGCGGGGGCAGGGGGCGTAGCTTTCTTT	CASSLAGAGGVAFF
once	TRBD1	TRBJ2-7	TRBV6-5	TGTGCCAGCAGTTATCACGCCGGGACAGCCCCCTACGAGCAGTACTTC	CASSYHAGTAPYEQYF
.	TRBD1	TRBJ1-1	TRBV5-1	TGCGCCAGCAGCTTGGGGATAGGGACAGTAAACACTGAAGCTTTCTTT	CASSLGIGTVNTEAFF
.	TRBD1	TRBJ1-6	TRBV5-6	TGTGCCAGCAGCTATCGACAGGGCCTGATCTCCTATAATTCACCCCTCCACTTT	CASSYRQGLISYNSPLHF
.	.	TRBJ1-2	TRBV27	TGTGCCAGCAGTTTTAATATGTTCTTTGGCTACACCTTC	CASSFNMFFGYTF
.	TRBD1	TRBJ2-7	TRBV28	TGTGCCAGCAGTCCTACGCATCGGGACAGGGGCTACGAGCAGTACTTC	CASSPTHRDRGYEQYF
.	.	TRBJ1-1	TRBV11-3	TGTGCCAGCAGCCGGGACTCGAACACTGAAGCTTTCTTT	CASSRDSNTEAFF
.	.	TRBJ2-3	TRBV27	TGTGCCAGCAGTTTATCTCCGAGCCCTAGTGATACGCAGTATTTT	CASSLSPSPSDTQYF
.	.	TRBJ1-1	TRBV6-5	TGTGCCAGCAGTTACTCGGGGGGTCGAAAAACTGAAGCTTTCTTT	CASSYSGGRKTEAFF
.	TRBD1	TRBJ1-2	TRBV7-8	TGTGCCAGCAGCTTAAGCGGGACAGGGCCCTATGGCTACACCTTC	CASSLSGTGPYGYTF
.	.	TRBJ2-7	TRBV5-1	TGCGCCAGCAGCTGGGGGGTAAGGGATCGCGCTATGGAGCAGTACTTC	CASSWGVRDRAMEQYF
few	.	TRBJ2-1	TRBV7-9	TGTGCCAGCAGCAATAGCCGGGAATTTGCCTACAATGAGCAGTTCTTC	CASSNSREFAYNEQFF
.	.	TRBJ1-1	TRBV14	TGTGCCAGCAGCATCCGGGGTGGCACTGAAGCTTTCTTT	CASSIRGGTEAFF
once	TRBD1	TRBJ1-5	TRBV15	TGTGCCACCGCAGCCCGGGACAGGGAAAGTTATAGCAATCAGCCCCAGCATTTT	CATAARDRESYSNQPQHF
.	TRBD1	TRBJ2-6	TRBV18	TGTGCCAGCTCACCTCTCCGAGACAGGGCTGGGGCCAACGTCCTGACTTTC	CASSPLRDRAGANVLTF
.	.	TRBJ1-2	TRBV19	TGTGCCAGTAGTATCGGCAGCCGGGGGGCTAACTATGGCTACACCTTC	CASSIGSRGANYGYTF
.	.	TRBJ1-1	TRBV6-5	TGTGCCAGCAGTTCCCCAGGGGTGAACACTGAAGCTTTCTTT	CASSSPGVNTEAFF
.	.	TRBJ1-1	TRBV11-2	TGTGCCAGCAGCGGTATACTGTACAGTGAAGCTTTCTTT	CASSGILYSEAFF
once	.	TRBJ1-5	TRBV15	TGTGCCACCAGCAGAGACAGGGTGCAAGGCCAGCCCCAGCATTTT	CATSRDRVQGQPQHF
.	.	TRBJ2-3	TRBV5-4	TGTGCCGGCTCACGGGGATGGGGCACAGATACGCAGTATTTT	CAGSRGWGTDTQYF
.	TRBD2	TRBJ2-1	TRBV19	TGTGCCAGTAGTACCATGGCCGGGACTAGCGCTAATGAGCAGTTCTTC	CASSTMAGTSANEQFF
once	.	TRBJ2-1	TRBV6-4	TGTGCCAGCAGTGACAGGCACACTAAAGCCTACAATGAGCAGTTCTTC	CASSDRHTKAYNEQFF
.	.	TRBJ2-1	TRBV10-1	TGCGCCAGCAGTGGGGCTACGGATGAGCAGTTCTTC	CASSGATDEQFF
.	.	TRBJ1-4	TRBV5-1	TGCGCCAGCAGCTTGAATTTGGAGGAAAAACTGTTTTTT	CASSLNLEEKLFF
.	.	TRBJ1-1	TRBV10-2	TGCGCCAGCAGTGAGTCTCAGATCTTAAACACTGAAGCTTTCTTT	CASSESQILNTEAFF
.	TRBD2	TRBJ2-1	TRBV7-9	TGTGCCAGTAGGAGGACTAGCGGGGGGACACGCTGGAATGAGCAGTTCTTC	CASRRTSGGTRWNEQFF
.	.	TRBJ2-3	TRBV5-6	TGTGCCAGCAGCGGGGGGTATAGCACAGATACGCAGTATTTT	CASSGGYSTDTQYF
once	TRBD1	TRBJ1-1	TRBV11-2	TGTGCCAGCAGCTTAGATCGGTTAGGGGGCGGCACTGAAGCTTTCTTT	CASSLDRLGGGTEAFF
.	TRBD2	TRBJ2-1	TRBV27	TGTGCCAGCAGCCCCGGGACTACCTTGGATGAGCAGTTCTTC	CASSPGTTLDEQFF
.	TRBD1	TRBJ2-2	TRBV6-5	TGTGCCAGCAGCGACGACAGGGTTAGCACCGGGGAGCTGTTTTTT	CASSDDRVSTGELFF
.	TRBD1	TRBJ1-1	TRBV19	TGTGCCAGTAGTATAGGAGGGACAGGGGAACCTTTCTTT	CASSIGGTGEPFF
.	TRBD2	TRBJ2-3	TRBV11-2	TGTGCCAGCAGGGCTAGCGGGGGGGCCGGCACAGATACGCAGTATTTT	CASRASGGAGTDTQYF
.	.	TRBJ1-2	TRBV6-4	TGTGCCAGCAGTGCCCTCGCAGGCGGGTCGGGTGGCTACACCTTC	CASSALAGGSGGYTF